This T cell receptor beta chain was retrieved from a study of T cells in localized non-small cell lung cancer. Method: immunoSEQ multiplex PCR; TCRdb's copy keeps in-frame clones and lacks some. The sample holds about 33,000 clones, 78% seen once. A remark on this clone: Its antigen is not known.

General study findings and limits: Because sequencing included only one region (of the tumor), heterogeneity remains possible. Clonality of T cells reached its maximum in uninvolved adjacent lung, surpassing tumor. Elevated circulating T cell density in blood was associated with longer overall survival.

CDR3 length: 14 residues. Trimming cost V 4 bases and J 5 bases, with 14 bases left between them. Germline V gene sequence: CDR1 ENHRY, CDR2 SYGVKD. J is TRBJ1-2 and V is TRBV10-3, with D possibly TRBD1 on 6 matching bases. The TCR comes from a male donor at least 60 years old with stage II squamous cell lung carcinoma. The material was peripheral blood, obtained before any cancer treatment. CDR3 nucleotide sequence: TGTGCCATCAGTGGGGGACAATTATTATATGGCTACACCTTC. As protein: CAISGGQLLYGYTF.